One and the same sample provided the 17 T cell receptor beta chains below, sequenced in a study of PD-1 blockade in classical Hodgkin lymphoma. The time point: cycle 4 day 1 (C4D1), after more than five weeks of nivolumab. No patient escaped relapse after autologous stem cell transplantation, and brentuximab vedotin exposure varied. Produced via immunoSEQ multiplex PCR; TCRdb's table is partial and in-frame only. Counted here are thousands of clones, 82% occurring once; the ten biggest clones make up roughly 30%. This specimen consisted of peripheral blood mononuclear cells (PBMCs), obtained before the fourth cycle of nivolumab. Source of these receptors: a human donor with classical Hodgkin lymphoma.

CDR3 residues: CASSPRDGTGEKLFF. The CDR3 DNA sequence: TGTGCCAGCTCACCACGAGACGGGACAGGGGAAAAACTGTTTTTT. V and J are TRBV18 and TRBJ1-4; 9 bases align to TRBD1. The V gene's germline CDR1 is KGHSH and CDR2 LQKENI. V was clipped by 1 base and J by 8 bases; unmatched bases: 5. This CDR3 has 15 amino acids.

This rearrangement joins TRBV28 to TRBJ1-5, with a possible D match to TRBD1 (5 bases). The CDR3 spans 15 residues. V was shortened by 5 bases and J by 0 bases, with 11 bases between the two germline ends. CDR1 and CDR2 (germline): MDHEN, SYDVKM. CDR3 bases: TGTGCCAGCAGTGGGACCGCTTATAGCAATCAGCCCCAGCATTTT. Translated: CASSGTAYSNQPQHF.

This clone was counted between two and nine times. The CDR3 is CASRSGRGETQYF. The CDR3 region has the DNA TGCGCCAGCAGATCCGGGCGGGGAGAGACCCAGTACTTC. The rearrangement uses TRBV5-1 and TRBJ2-5; a weak D match, TRBD2 (6 bases). V gave up 5 bases and J gave up 4 bases, with 12 bases separating them. Germline values: CDR1 SGHRS, CDR2 YFSETQ. The CDR3 consists of 13 residues.

This clone was seen a handful of times. V and J are TRBV6-9 and TRBJ2-1; no reliable D call. Trimming removed 3 bases at V and 9 bases at J, with 9 bases between. This CDR3 contains 12 residues. CDR1 and CDR2 from the germline V gene are MNHGY and SVAAGI. The CDR3 loop is CASSYGRVEQFF. CDR3 DNA sequence: TGTGCCAGCAGTTACGGCCGGGTTGAGCAGTTCTTC.

The rearrangement links TRBV6-6 to TRBJ1-5, with a tentative D call TRBD1 (6 bases). Trimming removed 6 bases at V and 4 bases at J, with 16 bases between. The CDR3 totals 15 residues. Looked up from germline, CDR1 is MNHNY and CDR2 is SVGAGI (reference sequence). The CDR3 nucleotides read TGTGCCAGCAGCCGGGGATTAAGGGGGAATCAGCCCCAGCATTTT. It specifies CASSRGLRGNQPQHF.

The CDR3 region is CASSPPRGQSMINTEAFF. CDR3 DNA: TGTGCCAGCAGCCCCCCGAGGGGACAAAGCATGATAAACACTGAAGCTTTCTTT. The chain carries TRBV9 and TRBJ1-1; D may be TRBD1 (6 bases). The CDR3 sequence is 18 residues long. Germline V lookup: CDR1 SGDLS, CDR2 YYNGEE. V was trimmed by 4 bases and J by 2 bases, leaving 24 bases between them. Full variable domain (outside the CDR3, taken from reference TRBV9 and TRBJ1-1): DSGVTQTPKHLITATGQRVTLRCSPRSGDLSVYWYQQSLDQGLQFLIQYYNGEERAKGNILERFSAQQFPDLHSELNLSSLELGDSALYFCASSPPRGQSMINTEAFFGQGTRLTVV.

In regard to this clone: The conserved phenylalanine or tryptophan is not found at the CDR3 terminus, so this likely reflects a read error. The DNA is left out, because the CDR3 cannot be placed on it with certainty; the CDR3 is given as TCRdb lists it. The chain employs TRBV5-2 and TRBJ1-2. TRBV5-2 is reported as a pseudogene. The CDR3 numbers 16 amino acids, ends counted. The CDR3: CASKTSRDTKDLWLHL.

Remarks on this clone: The same CDR3 can be traced to other DNA sequences in this sample. The V and J genes are TRBV7-2 and TRBJ2-2; D is possibly TRBD1 (5 bases). There are 17 residues in the CDR3. Germline CDR1 reads SGHTA; CDR2 reads FQGNSA. Trimming took 6 bases from V and 1 from J, leaving 18 bases between them. CDR3 in amino acids: CASSPTRQGMNTGELFF. CDR3 DNA sequence: TGTGCCAGCAGTCCTACCAGGCAGGGTATGAACACCGGGGAGCTGTTTTTT.

This CDR3 is CAISEQGSSYEQYF. CDR3 coding DNA: TGTGCCATCAGTGAACAGGGTAGCTCCTACGAGCAGTACTTC. The gene calls are TRBV10-3 and TRBJ2-7, with D possibly matching TRBD1 (6 bases). This CDR3 is 14 amino acids long. CDR1 and CDR2 from the germline V gene are ENHRY and SYGVKD. V was cut by 3 bases and J by 0 bases, with 9 bases left in between.

The chain recombines TRBV18 with TRBJ1-1; 7 nucleotides agree with TRBD1. Germline V lookup: CDR1 KGHSH, CDR2 LQKENI. This CDR3 comprises 14 residues. Unmatched junction bases numbered 5, after V lost 4 bases and J lost 3 bases. This CDR3 reads CASSRQGSDTEAFF. CDR3 DNA sequence: TGTGCCAGCTCACGACAGGGAAGTGACACTGAAGCTTTCTTT.

The gene calls are TRBV11-2 and TRBJ2-7, with D possibly being TRBD1 or TRBD2 (6 bases each). This CDR3 has 13 amino acids. The germline V gene encodes CDR1 SGHAT and CDR2 FQNNGV. V gave up 5 bases and J gave up 7 bases, with 15 bases separating them. Written as DNA, the CDR3 is TGTGCCAGCAGCCCGGGGGCGATTGAGGAGCAGTACTTC. It encodes CASSPGAIEEQYF.

The rearrangement links TRBV29-1 to TRBJ2-6; D remains ambiguous. Germline loops: CDR1 SQVTM, CDR2 ANQGSEA. The CDR3 totals 17 residues. V was clipped by 5 bases and J by 5 bases, with 22 bases between them. Written as DNA, the CDR3 is TGCAGCGTTAAACAGCATAGCATACAAAGTCGGGCCAACGTCCTGACTTTC. This translates into CSVKQHSIQSRANVLTF.

V and J are TRBV6-1 and TRBJ1-5; no firm D call. Germline V gene sequence: CDR1 MNHNS, CDR2 SASEGT. The CDR3 sequence is 14 residues long. The ends were cut back, 5 bases at V and 2 bases at J, with 10 bases in the middle. The CDR3 bases are TGTGCCAGCAGTTCAAGAAACCGCAATCAGCCCCAGCATTTT. Its protein is CASSSRNRNQPQHF.

The genes are TRBV29-1 and TRBJ2-2; D remains unclear. With 8 bases removed from V and 2 bases from J, the gap between germline ends came to 9 bases. From germline, CDR1 is SQVTM and CDR2 ANQGSEA. CDR3 size: 12 residues. Here the CDR3 reads CSSRANTGELFF. Written as DNA, the CDR3 is TGCAGCTCCCGGGCCAACACCGGGGAGCTGTTTTTT.

The chain joins TRBV18 to TRBJ1-1, with D possibly TRBD1 on 5 matching bases. Trimming stripped 1 base from V and 0 bases from J, with 12 bases between. There are 16 residues in the CDR3. Germline V gene sequence: CDR1 KGHSH, CDR2 LQKENI. CDR3 sequence reads: CASSPQEGLMNTEAFF. The CDR3 DNA is TGTGCCAGCTCACCACAAGAGGGGCTAATGAACACTGAAGCTTTCTTT. The full variable domain, with the rest looked up from reference TRBV18 and TRBJ1-1, is NAGVMQNPRHLVRRRGQEARLRCSPMKGHSHVYWYRQLPEEGLKFMVYLQKENIIDESGMPKERFSAEFPKEGPSILRIQQVVRGDSAAYFCASSPQEGLMNTEAFFGQGTRLTVV.

The chain uses TRBV20-1 and TRBJ2-3; tentatively, D is TRBD1 or TRBD2 (5 bases each). V was pared by 7 bases and J by 8 bases, with 10 bases between. Germline loops: CDR1 DFQATT, CDR2 SNEGSKA (reference sequence). The CDR3 has 10 amino acids. CDR3 DNA sequence: TGCAGTGGACTCGGGGCTACGCAGTATTTT. Translating gives CSGLGATQYF.

As DNA, the CDR3 is TGTGCCAGCTCACCACTCGGACAAACTGGAAACACCATATATTTT. Amino acids: CASSPLGQTGNTIYF. The rearrangement links TRBV18 to TRBJ1-3; possible D gene TRBD1, 5 bases. The V gene lost 1 base and the J gene lost 2 bases, with 9 bases spanning the gap. The CDR3 totals 15 residues. Germline CDR1 and CDR2: KGHSH and LQKENI.